This TCR beta chain was observed in a study of T cell changes during pregnancy in multiple sclerosis. Sequencing used immunoSEQ multiplex PCR; TCRdb keeps in-frame clones, though not all of them. The sample yields about 36,000 clones, 75% to 95% seen once. This CDR3 is built from 14 residues. V lost 7 bases, J lost 3 bases, and 13 bases lay in between. CDR1 SNHLY and CDR2 FYNNEI come from the germline V gene. This sample comprised CD4+ T cells from peripheral blood mononuclear cells, obtained in the second trimester of pregnancy. The V gene is TRBV2, the J gene TRBJ1-5; D unresolved. The clonotype originates from a female donor in good health, enrolled as a control in a pregnancy study. The CDR3 region has the DNA TGTGCCAGCAAGAAAGACGGAGTCAATCAGCCCCAGCATTTT. The encoded protein is CASKKDGVNQPQHF.